A single sample gave rise to the 2 T cell receptor beta chains below, sequenced in a study of blood T cell repertoires in COVID-19. Sequencing used immunoSEQ multiplex PCR; TCRdb keeps in-frame clones, though not all of them. The profile shows 55,000 to 80,000 clones, roughly 74% of them singletons. The sample consisted of peripheral blood. The receptors were sampled from an elderly woman with acute or convalescent COVID-19.

This clone was detected a few times. The chain has TRBV6-6 and TRBJ1-3; weak D call: TRBD1 (6 bases). The V end was cut by 2 bases, the J end by 3 bases, with 8 bases between. The CDR3 consists of 14 residues. Looked up from germline, CDR1 is MNHNY and CDR2 is SVGAGI (reference sequence). The CDR3 sequence: CASSYQGSGNTIYF. CDR3 sequence (DNA): TGTGCCAGCAGTTACCAGGGGAGTGGAAACACCATATATTTT.

This clone was observed once. The genes are TRBV28 and TRBJ2-7; the match to TRBD2 covers 7 bases. The CDR3 is 12 residues long. The V gene end was trimmed by 5 bases and the J gene end by 9 bases; junction bases not matched to a gene: 7. Per the germline V gene, CDR1 is MDHEN and CDR2 is SYDVKM. CDR3 region: CASSLRPGGQYF. CDR3 in DNA: TGTGCCAGCAGTCTAAGACCGGGGGGGCAGTACTTC.